The 7 T cell receptor beta chains below all came from one sample that was sequenced in a study of blood T cells in healthy people across ages (dated by TCRdb to between 2014 and 2016). Receptor libraries were prepared by 5' RACE. The run used an Illumina HiSeq 2500. A second PCR of 7 to 11 cycles was performed with a sample-barcoded 5' primer and a J-beta primer mix. TCRdb redid the processing of the public reads, applying fastp at Q25 and MiXCR, and retained in-frame beta chains. CDR3 protein sequences are deduplicated, and each keeps its most common genes and DNA. This sample comprises about 1.6 million distinct CDR3 sequences, 34% of them detected only once. The ten largest clones add up to approximately 10% of the sample. The sequenced material came from blood. Receptors originate from a woman in her twenties or thirties in good health.

The chain recombines TRBV7-7 with TRBJ2-5; 7 bases map to TRBD1. Per the germline V gene, CDR1 is SSHAT and CDR2 is FNYEAQ (reference sequence). The CDR3 consists of 16 residues. Losses at the gene ends were 1 base for V and 5 bases for J; bases not matched to a gene: 10. The CDR3 spells CASSLETGQIMETQYF. Written as DNA, the CDR3 is TGTGCCAGCAGCTTAGAGACGGGACAGATAATGGAGACCCAGTACTTC.

To note about this clonotype: This sequence may be a read error, since a much larger clone differs from it by one base. The gene calls are TRBV29-1 and TRBJ2-1, with TRBD1 matching 10 bases. CDR1 is SQVTM and CDR2 is ANQGSEA in the germline V gene. The length of the CDR3 is 12 residues. In DNA, the CDR3 is TGCAGCGTCGCGGGACAGGGGAAAGAGCAGCACTTC. It encodes CSVAGQGKEQHF.

J is TRBJ2-7 and V is TRBV28; D possibly corresponds to TRBD2 (7 bases). CDR3 length equals 15 residues. CDR1 is MDHEN and CDR2 is SYDVKM in the germline V gene. Trimming stripped 7 bases from V and 2 bases from J, with 18 bases between. The chain's CDR3 is CASTPLGGLTYEQYF. In DNA form, the CDR3 reads TGTGCCAGCACCCCGCTGGGGGGGCTTACCTACGAGCAGTACTTC.

The V gene is TRBV7-9, the J gene TRBJ2-3; D unresolved. Looked up from germline, CDR1 is SEHNR and CDR2 is FQNEAQ (reference sequence). The CDR3 length is 12 residues. V was clipped by 6 bases and J by 6 bases, with 10 bases between them. Here the CDR3 reads CASSIRSDTQYF. In DNA, the CDR3 is TGTGCCAGCAGTATCCGGTCGGATACGCAGTATTTT.

This clonotype was recorded a few times. The V gene is TRBV4-1, the J gene TRBJ1-2, with 9 bases identical to TRBD1. The CDR3 is 16 amino acids. V gave up 4 bases and J gave up 2 bases; unmatched junction bases: 8. The germline V gene encodes CDR1 MGHRA and CDR2 YSYEKL. The CDR3 is CASSPSGTGINYGYTF. Here the CDR3 DNA reads TGCGCCAGCAGCCCCAGCGGGACAGGGATAAACTATGGCTACACCTTC.

For this clonotype: A junction end diverges from the germline sequence, so it may reflect a read error. This chain links TRBV20-1 with TRBJ2-5; D is perhaps TRBD1 (7 bases). This CDR3 has 12 residues. Germline-derived CDR1 and CDR2 are DFQATT and SNEGSKA (reference sequence). The CDR3 nucleotides read TGCAGGGCTAGACCCCAGGGGGGAAACCAGTACTTC. It codes for CRARPQGGNQYF.

This chain uses TRBV12-3 or TRBV12-4 with TRBJ2-3; 7 nucleotides match TRBD1. V gave up 6 bases and J gave up 0 bases; unmatched junction bases: 12. CDR3 size: 17 residues. The CDR3 DNA follows: TGTGCCAGCAGACCGGGACAGCTAATCTCTAGCACAGATACGCAGTATTTT. It translates to CASRPGQLISSTDTQYF.